This entry concerns a single T cell receptor beta chain. This sample is part of a study of control samples from healthy donors and cancer patients. Data came from immunoSEQ multiplex PCR; TCRdb stores just in-frame clones and leaves some out. The table includes roughly 130,000 clones, over 75% detected once. This sequence was found in a man in his fifties in good health. Sequencing was done on a sample of blood.

The CDR3 DNA is TGCGCCAGCAGCTTGGGCCCAGGACAGGGGGCGAGGACTAATGAAAAACTGTTTTTT. It specifies CASSLGPGQGARTNEKLFF. The J gene is TRBJ1-4, the V gene TRBV5-1, with 11 bases matching TRBD1. V lost 0 bases to trimming and J lost 2 bases; unmatched junction nucleotides: 9. The CDR3 is 19 residues long. Per the germline V gene, CDR1 is SGHRS and CDR2 is YFSETQ.